The next 9 T cell receptor beta chains were all read from a single sample in a study of tissue T cells after allogeneic stem cell transplantation. The protocol was immunoSEQ multiplex PCR, while the TCRdb copy is restricted to in-frame clones and leaves out a portion. The data show about 20,000 clones, roughly two thirds seen once. The specimen was spleen. Receptors originate from a female BALB/c mouse in good health. MHC haplotype of the strain: H2-d.

As concerns this clone: The listed genes are named as in mouse. Read coverage stops 1 residue before the CDR3 terminus; the germline J gene supplies the remainder. This chain links TRBV14 with TRBJ2-1; 9 positions agree with TRBD2. Losses at the gene ends were 4 bases for V and 2 bases for J; bases not matched to a gene: 1. The CDR3 contains 14 residues. Germline values: CDR1 SGHDT, CDR2 FRDEAV. This CDR3 is CASSRLGDYAEQFF. The CDR3 bases that were read are TGTGCCAGCAGTCGACTGGGGGACTATGCTGAGCAGTTC.

This clone was seen only once. Mouse names are used for the genes. The read ends 1 residue early relative to the CDR3; the germline J gene fills the gap. V gene TRBV2 combines with J gene TRBJ2-5, with a tentative D call TRBD1 (6 bases). The CDR3 runs 11 residues. V lost 6 bases and J 6 bases, leaving 7 bases between the germline ends. Germline CDR1 is LGHNA and CDR2 is YSYQKL. The chain's CDR3 is CASRQGDTQYF. The sequenced CDR3 bases are TGTGCCAGCAGACAGGGCGACACCCAGTAC.

There are a few counts of this clone. The gene names given are mouse names. The CDR3 end falls 1 residue outside the read, so it is completed with the germline J gene. The gene calls are TRBV5 and TRBJ2-7; 10 positions agree with TRBD2. The CDR3 consists of 15 residues. The J segment lost 6 bases and the V segment lost 1 base, leaving 6 bases of the junction unmatched. Germline-derived CDR1 and CDR2 are LGHNA and YNLKQL (reference sequence). The CDR3 DNA, read in part, is TGTGCCAGCAGCCAAGGGCCTGGGGGGGCCAGTGAACAGTAC. This translates into CASSQGPGGASEQY. The whole CDR3 is CASSQGPGGASEQYF.

With regard to this clone: Here the gene names and germline are mouse. The read halts 1 residue ahead of the CDR3 end, with the missing end drawn from the germline J gene. Other DNA sequences in the sample encode the same CDR3. V usage is TRBV5 and J usage is TRBJ1-4; no clear D gene. CDR3 size: 15 residues. Germline V CDR1 and CDR2: LGHNA, YNLKQL (reference sequence). Trimming pared 1 base from V and 0 bases from J, leaving 6 bases between. The CDR3 spells CASSQGTVSNERLFF. CDR3 bases read: TGTGCCAGCAGCCAAGGGACGGTTTCCAACGAAAGATTATTT.

Details on this clone: Gene and germline names: mouse. From the germline J gene comes the end of the CDR3, since the read stops 1 residue before it. The chain uses TRBV4 and TRBJ2-1; 13 bases match TRBD2. Trimming removed 5 bases from V and 2 bases from J; junction bases left unmatched: 0. The CDR3 is 15 residues long. The germline V gene has CDR1 LGHDT and CDR2 YNNKQL (reference sequence). This CDR3 reads CASSGLGGHYAEQFF. The sequenced part of the CDR3 DNA is TGTGCCAGCAGCGGACTGGGGGGGCACTATGCTGAGCAGTTC.

A note on this clone: Mouse germline and gene names are used. The read ends 1 residue early relative to the CDR3; the germline J gene fills the gap. V is TRBV5 and J is TRBJ2-5; 11 nucleotides align to TRBD2. V dropped 4 bases and J dropped 1; count of bases not matched to a gene: 10. Per germline, CDR1 LGHNA and CDR2 YNLKQL (reference sequence). This CDR3 has 18 residues. CDR3 DNA (partial): TGTGCCAGCAGCCCACCCCCTCTACTGGGGGGGCACCAAGACACCCAGTAC. It specifies CASSPPPLLGGHQDTQY. The CDR3 as a whole reads CASSPPPLLGGHQDTQYF.

Concerning this clone: Gene names and germline refer to mouse. The read stops 1 residue short of the end of the CDR3; the missing end is completed from the germline J gene. This chain links TRBV19 with TRBJ2-2, with 9 bases aligning to TRBD1. The J segment lost 5 bases and the V segment lost 6 bases, leaving 5 bases of the junction unmatched. This CDR3 spans 14 amino acids. Germline CDR1 and CDR2: FNHDT and SITEND (reference sequence). CDR3 DNA (partial): TGTGCCAGCAAGGACAGGGGACGGACCGGGCAGCTCTAC. This translates into CASKDRGRTGQLY. The full CDR3 protein is CASKDRGRTGQLYF.

A word on this clone: The genes and germline here are from mouse. The CDR3 end lies 1 residue beyond the end of the read and is filled in from the germline J gene. V and J are TRBV31 and TRBJ1-4; D gene uncertain. Germline lookup yields CDR1 GKSSPN and CDR2 SITVG. The CDR3 totals 15 residues. V shed 0 bases and J shed 0 bases, with 8 bases lying between them. This CDR3 reads CAWSLTFFSNERLFF. The sequenced CDR3 bases are TGTGCCTGGAGTCTGACATTCTTTTCCAACGAAAGATTATTT.

As for this clone: Gene names refer to mouse genes. The read halts 1 residue ahead of the CDR3 end, with the missing end drawn from the germline J gene. The rearrangement uses TRBV3 and TRBJ1-5; D uncertain. CDR1 and CDR2 (germline): SNHLY, FYNGKV (reference sequence). The V gene lost 5 bases and the J gene lost 3 bases, with 11 bases spanning the gap. This CDR3 has 14 residues. CDR3 DNA (partial): TGTGCCAGCAGCCCGACATTTTCCAACCAGGCTCCGCTT. It is translated as CASSPTFSNQAPL. The whole CDR3 sequence reads CASSPTFSNQAPLF.